This TCR beta chain was recorded in a study of hypomethylating agent response in myelodysplastic syndrome (dated by TCRdb to the early 2020s). With respect to the entire study: Patients were treated with the hypomethylating agents azacitidine (about 70% of the 11) or decitabine (3 of 11). The cohort was composed of about 9 male and a couple of female myelodysplastic syndrome patients. On average the patients were approximately 67 +/- 5.9 years old, and a diploid cytogenetic profile was seen most often. TET2 was the most frequent mutation, present in about 50% of the 11 patients. Roughly five patients did not respond, whereas roughly six responded with either complete response or hematologic improvement. Complete response or hematologic improvement counted as response, and patients meeting neither criterion were classed as non-responders.

To prepare the library, the immunoSEQ multiplex PCR assay was applied. Each sample was run at survey resolution as two replicates of roughly 200 ng apiece, for a total of roughly 400 ng of DNA. Rearranged TCRB sequences in genomic DNA were detected with the hsTCRB kit using multiplex PCR primers targeting V and J genes. To amplify the CDR3 region, the first PCR ran for about 30 cycles with the QIAGEN Multiplex PCR Kit. A second PCR of approximately 8 cycles attached sample barcodes and Illumina adapters to each replicate. Pooled libraries were quantified with a QuantStudio 6 and the KAPA library quantification kit. Roughly 15 pM of pooled libraries was sequenced on an Illumina MiSeq using 156-cycle single-end reads plus a 15-cycle index read. In the paper's pipeline: Of 150,000 to 200,000 unique clonotypes, roughly 1.5% were flagged by VDJdb annotation as previously reported viral-epitope-specific clonotypes. Raw reads were processed into normalized, annotated TCRB repertoires with the immunoSEQ Data Assistant and immunoSEQ Analyzer. BioAnalyzer and version 0.6.5 of the immunarch R package were the tools used for clonotype analysis. Every repertoire was downsampled to the clone count of the smallest repertoire before richness was estimated. Clonotypes were categorized as expanded, contracted or novel by Fisher's exact tests, where a novel clonotype had zero frequency before treatment. GLIPH2 clustered significantly changed CDR3 beta sequences using simulation_depth=1000 and kmer_min_depth=3, excluding CDR3s shorter than five residues. TCRdb provides this immuneACCESS table in a form limited to in-frame rearrangements. Some clones are lacking; in checked studies, under half of them reflect an unresolved V gene, and why the rest are absent is not known. V and J calls and clone size are copied from that table; D and trimming were computed from the DNA. This sample gives nearly 3,500 clones in total; around 80% of them show up just once. Of the sample, 25% to 30% is held by the ten largest clones.

The study at large found these results: Novel clonotypes appeared more often in responders, whereas non-responders had more contracted clonotypes after treatment. Age matching of healthy control donors to MDS patients was not performed, and the MDS versus healthy comparison could have been impacted by this lack of age matching. The cohort was small, with only around eleven patients analyzed. The shared GLIPH2 clusters might recognize novel MDS antigens, but this possibility was not confirmed and requires experimental validation. After hypomethylating agent treatment, no significant change in richness, rarefaction diversity or clonality was seen, either across all patients or within response groups.

Comment on this clone: Its target antigen remains unknown. No base quality values were provided; no much bigger clone lies one nucleotide off.

Bulk bone marrow was analyzed without sorting T-cell subsets. Immunosequencing of the TCR beta CDR3 regions was performed on bone marrow from under 13 myelodysplastic syndrome patients before and after hypomethylating agent therapy. For longitudinal repertoire tracking, every patient provided one baseline bone marrow and two to three bone marrows collected at different post-treatment timepoints. Genomic DNA was extracted from whole bone marrow, and quality was checked by TapeStation, NanoDrop OneC and PicoGreen assays. From the cysteine up to the phenylalanine, the CDR3 has a length of 15 residues. Kept here is only the CDR3 DNA, which spans 45 bases and is read in frame from base 1. CDR1 and CDR2 were assigned from the germline V gene as SGHRS and YFSETQ. V is cut back by 4 bases and J by 3 bases, with 8 bases in the junction unmatched.

The sequences come from bone marrow, collected before or after starting hypomethylating agent treatment for myelodysplastic syndrome (not recorded which). This TCR was recovered from a human donor with myelodysplastic syndrome. The chain employs TRBV5-1 and TRBJ2-5, with 8 middle bases fitting TRBD2. CDR3 protein: CASSRGTRHEETQYF. The bases are TGCGCCAGCAGCCGAGGGACTAGACACGAAGAGACCCAGTACTTC.